The rows below give T cell receptor beta chains drawn from one sample of a study of beta chain features in type 1 diabetes. Repertoires were generated with immunoSEQ multiplex PCR, while TCRdb's copy carries only in-frame clones and drops some. This table has about 280,000 clones, approximately 16% appearing once. The sample taken for sequencing was naive CD4+ T cells from blood. The source of these receptors is a man younger than 30 with type 1 diabetes. CDR3s include the opening cysteine and the closing phenylalanine or tryptophan. D genes are given only for firm matches. The size entry is marked missing in some rows and otherwise reads once, few, many or a size class.

abundance: few
j_gene: TRBJ1-5
v_gene: TRBV27
d_gene: NA
CDR3aa: CASSLSPGQPQHF
CDR3nt: TGTGCCAGCAGTTTAAGCCCCGGTCAGCCCCAGCATTTT

abundance: NA
j_gene: TRBJ1-2
v_gene: TRBV19
d_gene: NA
CDR3aa: CASSVDPRVGFYGYTF
CDR3nt: TGTGCCAGTAGTGTGGATCCCAGGGTCGGATTTTATGGCTACACCTTC

abundance: NA
j_gene: TRBJ2-3
v_gene: TRBV7-2
d_gene: NA
CDR3aa: CASSLDWSTDTQYF
CDR3nt: TGTGCCAGCAGCTTGGACTGGTCGACAGATACGCAGTATTTT

abundance: few
j_gene: TRBJ2-7
v_gene: TRBV4-3
d_gene: NA
CDR3aa: CASSQGPSEQYF
CDR3nt: TGCGCCAGCAGCCAAGGCCCGAGCGAGCAGTACTTC

abundance: few
j_gene: TRBJ2-7
v_gene: TRBV9
d_gene: TRBD1
CDR3aa: CASSVVFGQGRGEQYF
CDR3nt: TGTGCCAGCAGCGTGGTTTTCGGACAGGGGCGGGGAGAGCAGTACTTC

abundance: few
j_gene: TRBJ2-1
v_gene: TRBV9
d_gene: TRBD2
CDR3aa: CASSVAGGSSYNEQFF
CDR3nt: TGTGCCAGCAGCGTGGCGGGAGGCAGCTCCTACAATGAGCAGTTCTTC

abundance: NA
j_gene: TRBJ2-1
v_gene: TRBV19
d_gene: TRBD2
CDR3aa: CASIQTAGVGYNEQFF
CDR3nt: TGTGCCAGTATCCAGACGGCGGGAGTAGGGTACAATGAGCAGTTCTTC

abundance: NA
j_gene: TRBJ1-1
v_gene: TRBV29-1
d_gene: NA
CDR3aa: CSASPKLNTEAFF
CDR3nt: TGCAGCGCTAGCCCCAAGTTGAACACTGAAGCTTTCTTT

abundance: few
j_gene: TRBJ2-5
v_gene: TRBV25-1
d_gene: NA
CDR3aa: CASSAGWQETQYF
CDR3nt: TGTGCCAGCAGTGCGGGGTGGCAAGAGACCCAGTACTTC

abundance: few
j_gene: TRBJ1-2
v_gene: TRBV4-1
d_gene: NA
CDR3aa: CASSQAPVPAGTGKTYGYTF
CDR3nt: TGCGCCAGCAGCCAAGCCCCGGTCCCTGCCGGGACTGGAAAAACTTATGGCTACACCTTC

abundance: NA
j_gene: TRBJ1-4
v_gene: TRBV28
d_gene: TRBD1
CDR3aa: CASSLRRQGFNEKLFF
CDR3nt: TGTGCCAGCAGTTTACGCAGACAGGGGTTTAATGAAAAACTGTTTTTT

abundance: few
j_gene: TRBJ1-2
v_gene: TRBV18
d_gene: NA
CDR3aa: CASSPPGEANYGYTF
CDR3nt: TGTGCCAGCTCACCACCCGGGGAGGCCAACTATGGCTACACCTTC

abundance: few
j_gene: TRBJ2-1
v_gene: TRBV9
d_gene: NA
CDR3aa: CASSPRAQTYNEQFF
CDR3nt: TGTGCCAGCAGCCCCAGGGCCCAAACCTACAATGAGCAGTTCTTC

abundance: NA
j_gene: TRBJ2-6
v_gene: TRBV19
d_gene: NA
CDR3aa: CASSIQGLLTGANVLTF
CDR3nt: TGTGCCAGTAGTATCCAGGGCCTCCTCACTGGGGCCAACGTCCTGACTTTC

abundance: few
j_gene: TRBJ2-7
v_gene: TRBV6-5
d_gene: TRBD1
CDR3aa: CASSFRGTGKHEQYF
CDR3nt: TGTGCCAGCAGTTTCCGCGGGACAGGGAAACACGAGCAGTACTTC

abundance: NA
j_gene: TRBJ2-1
v_gene: TRBV12-2
d_gene: NA
CDR3aa: CAMVIPGGRGYNEQFF
CDR3nt: TGTGCAATGGTAATTCCCGGGGGCAGGGGGTACAATGAGCAGTTCTTC